Below, 15 T cell receptor beta chains from the same sample are listed, as sequenced in a study of identical twins. TCRdb reanalysed the 5' RACE reads using MiXCR and keeps one entry per CDR3 protein. In the table there are hundreds of thousands of distinct CDR3 sequences, around 8.8% of which are singletons. Separately, the same data were catalogued under a study of yellow fever vaccine responses in identical twins.

The specimen was memory (CD45RO+) T cells sorted from blood. These receptors originate from a woman aged 18-29 years in good health.

The V call is TRBV6-1, the J call TRBJ1-1, with unresolved D. V was pared by 6 bases and J by 5 bases, with 10 bases between. This CDR3 is 12 amino acids long. Germline-derived CDR1 and CDR2 are MNHNS and SASEGT. CDR3 nucleotides: TGTGCCAGCAGCCAAGTGGGGACTGAAGCTTTCTTT. Translated: CASSQVGTEAFF.

The rearrangement joins TRBV5-1 to TRBJ2-3; TRBD1 is a possible D gene (5 bases). CDR1 and CDR2 (germline): SGHRS, YFSETQ. The CDR3 extends over 15 amino acids. Trimming stripped 0 bases from V and 3 bases from J, with 11 bases between. The CDR3 region is CASSLVGRGTDTQYF. The DNA of the CDR3 is TGCGCCAGCAGCTTGGTTGGTAGGGGAACAGATACGCAGTATTTT.

Note on this clonotype: Possible read error: a much larger clone is one base away. The rearrangement uses TRBV20-1 and TRBJ2-3; D possibly uses TRBD1 or TRBD2 (5 bases each). The length of the CDR3 is 14 residues. Trimming pared 5 bases from V and 2 bases from J, leaving 14 bases between. Germline-derived CDR1 and CDR2 are DFQATT and SNEGSKA (reference sequence). As DNA, the CDR3 is TGCAGTGCTCCTGAGGGGTTCCACACAGATACGCAGTATTTT. Its protein is CSAPEGFHTDTQYF.

There are many counts of this clonotype. This rearrangement joins TRBV5-1 to TRBJ1-4, with unresolved D. V shed 5 bases and J shed 3 bases, with 8 bases lying between them. The CDR3 contains 13 residues. CDR1 and CDR2 (germline): SGHRS, YFSETQ. For the CDR3, the DNA is TGCGCCAGCAGAAGTGGATCTAATGAAAAACTGTTTTTT. Translation gives CASRSGSNEKLFF.

This clonotype has more than one count but fewer than ten. CDR3 residues: CASSLVQGSEQYV. In nucleotides, the CDR3 is TGCGCCAGCAGCTTGGTGCAGGGTTCCGAGCAGTACGTC. The V and J genes are TRBV5-1 and TRBJ2-7, with D possibly matching TRBD1 (5 bases). Trimming shortened V by 0 bases and J by 6 bases, and 10 bases separated the two germline ends. The germline V gene has CDR1 SGHRS and CDR2 YFSETQ. This CDR3 spans 13 amino acids.

At least ten counts were recorded for this clonotype. This chain links TRBV12-3 or TRBV12-4 with TRBJ1-2; 9 bases match TRBD1. The V segment lost 5 bases and the J segment 6 bases; nucleotides outside the gene matches: 4. This CDR3 has 13 residues. The CDR3 DNA is TGTGCCAGCAGTCCGGGACAGGGAAATGGCTACACCTTC. Protein sequence: CASSPGQGNGYTF.

This clonotype has just a few counts. The chain couples TRBV6-4 to TRBJ2-3, with D possibly being TRBD2 (6 bases). Germline values: CDR1 MRHNA, CDR2 SNTAGT. This CDR3 region has 16 residues. V lost 6 bases and J lost 3, with 19 bases in between. The chain's CDR3 is CASSVGAGSATDTQYF. In nucleotides, the CDR3 is TGTGCCAGCAGCGTAGGAGCGGGTTCGGCAACAGATACGCAGTATTTT.

This clonotype was counted ten times or more. The rearrangement joins TRBV7-3 to TRBJ2-3, with TRBD2 matching over 14 bases. Germline loops: CDR1 SGHTA, CDR2 FQGTGA. CDR3 size: 16 residues. J gave up 5 bases and V 8 bases, and 9 bases lay outside the gene matches. CDR3 in amino acids: CASRLGLAGEVDTQYF. The CDR3 DNA is TGTGCCAGCCGGCTGGGACTAGCGGGAGAGGTAGATACGCAGTATTTT.

This clonotype appeared a few times. This rearrangement joins TRBV5-6 to TRBJ2-7; 8 bases are a match to TRBD1. There are 14 residues in the CDR3. Germline lookup yields CDR1 SGHDT and CDR2 YYEEEE. V gave up 4 bases and J gave up 4 bases; unmatched junction bases: 7. The CDR3 coding sequence is TGTGCCAGCAGCCCCTTGGACAGGGTTTACGAGCAGTACGTC. Its translation: CASSPLDRVYEQYV.

V gene TRBV27 combines with J gene TRBJ2-3, with TRBD2 matching over 16 bases. The V and J ends lost 6 bases and 9 bases, in that order; junction bases with no gene match: 9. The CDR3 totals 16 residues. Germline assignment: CDR1 MNHEY and CDR2 SMNVEV (reference sequence). The CDR3 reads CASSQTGTSGRGTQYF. CDR3 nucleotide sequence: TGTGCCAGCAGCCAAACCGGGACTAGCGGGAGGGGGACGCAGTATTTT.

This clonotype was detected only a few times. The chain links TRBV5-1 to TRBJ2-2, with 7 bases aligning to TRBD1. This CDR3 has 14 amino acids. Trimming removed 0 bases from V and 4 bases from J; junction bases left unmatched: 0. Germline assignment: CDR1 SGHRS and CDR2 YFSETQ. The CDR3 reads CASSLEGATGELFF. The CDR3 nucleotides read TGCGCCAGCAGCTTGGAGGGGGCCACCGGGGAGCTGTTTTTT.

The rearrangement uses TRBV27 and TRBJ1-2, with 10 bases fitting TRBD1. Germline values: CDR1 MNHEY, CDR2 SMNVEV (reference sequence). V lost 3 bases and J lost 7; bases outside the gene matches: 2. This CDR3 contains 13 residues. CDR3 sequence: CASSFDRGLGYTF. The CDR3, as DNA: TGTGCCAGCAGTTTTGACAGGGGGCTTGGCTACACCTTC.

This clonotype has only a few counts. The chain couples TRBV20-1 to TRBJ1-6, with 10 bases that match TRBD1. Per the germline V gene, CDR1 is DFQATT and CDR2 is SNEGSKA (reference sequence). The CDR3 extends over 15 amino acids. With V trimmed by 4 bases and J by 7 bases, 7 bases remained unmatched. CDR3 sequence reads: CSAKDRGLGNSPLHF. The CDR3 DNA follows: TGCAGTGCTAAAGACAGGGGGCTGGGGAATTCACCCCTCCACTTT.

This clonotype was seen more than once but under ten times. The genes are TRBV28 and TRBJ1-1; D may be TRBD1 (5 bases). This CDR3 is 15 amino acids long. The ends were cut back, 4 bases at V and 6 bases at J, with 18 bases in the middle. Germline loops: CDR1 MDHEN, CDR2 SYDVKM. CDR3 in DNA: TGTGCCAGCAGTTGGGGACGATGGCGAACCCCTGAAGCTTTCTTT. It is translated as CASSWGRWRTPEAFF.

This clonotype appeared many times. The rearrangement links TRBV7-6 to TRBJ1-1; 10 bases map to TRBD1. The CDR3 totals 16 residues. Germline CDR1 SGHVS, CDR2 FNYEAQ. V was clipped by 1 base and J by 1 base; unmatched bases: 3. The CDR3 DNA is TGTGCCAGCAGCTTAGGGACAGGGGGGGCGAACACTGAAGCTTTCTTT. This codes for CASSLGTGGANTEAFF.